Following are 7 T cell receptor beta chains from one sample sequenced in a study of Ad26.COV2.S vaccination and SARS-CoV-2 variants. Treatment described: 15 to 20 received Ad26.COV2.S at low or high dose, single or two shots; roughly 5 received placebo; per-sample allocation not given. Day 63 after the first vaccine or placebo injection was the time point for sampling. Profiling relied on immunoSEQ multiplex PCR, and the TCRdb table lists in-frame clones only, not all of them. The sample records around 270,000 clones, 87% being singletons. The sample consisted of peripheral blood, taken in a trial of Ad26.COV2.S vaccine versus placebo. These receptors were obtained from a person aged 18-60 years who received the Ad26.COV2.S COVID-19 vaccine or a placebo.

The rearrangement uses TRBV27 and TRBJ2-7; 7 bases map to TRBD1. The J segment lost 7 bases and the V segment lost 5 bases, leaving 11 bases of the junction unmatched. The CDR3 spans 14 residues. Per the germline V gene, CDR1 is MNHEY and CDR2 is SMNVEV (reference sequence). The CDR3 DNA follows: TGTGCCAGCAGTCTACAGACAGGGTTGAGTGAGCAGTACTTC. Protein product: CASSLQTGLSEQYF.

The V gene is TRBV19, the J gene TRBJ1-1; TRBD1 is a possible D gene (5 bases). The CDR3 loop spans 17 amino acids. Germline assignment: CDR1 LNHDA and CDR2 SQIVND (reference sequence). Trimming left V 5 bases short and J 5 bases short, with 24 bases between. CDR3 bases: TGTGCCAGTAGTTTCCGGGGCCGGGACCACTTTAGGACTGAAGCTTTCTTT. Translation: CASSFRGRDHFRTEAFF.

The rearrangement uses TRBV10-3 and TRBJ1-2, with D possibly TRBD1 on 5 matching bases. Trimming shortened V by 5 bases and J by 4 bases, and 11 bases separated the two germline ends. This CDR3 comprises 13 residues. Germline-derived CDR1 and CDR2 are ENHRY and SYGVKD. CDR3 DNA sequence: TGTGCCATCAGTCGGGACGGATCCTATGGCTACACCTTC. Residues: CAISRDGSYGYTF.

The chain recombines TRBV12-5 with TRBJ2-1, with TRBD2 matching over 7 bases. Germline V lookup: CDR1 LGHNT, CDR2 FRNRAP. CDR3 length: 17 residues. With 3 bases clipped from V and 0 bases from J, the junction kept 8 bases outside the gene matches. CDR3 protein: CASGFRVAGSSYNEQFF. The CDR3 DNA reads TGTGCTAGTGGTTTCCGTGTAGCGGGCAGCTCCTACAATGAGCAGTTCTTC.

V usage is TRBV11-2 and J usage is TRBJ2-3, with a possible D match to TRBD2 (5 bases). With 2 bases removed from V and 3 bases from J, the gap between germline ends came to 18 bases. The CDR3 loop spans 17 amino acids. Germline assignment: CDR1 SGHAT and CDR2 FQNNGV. This CDR3 is CASSLRRLAGGTDTQYF. CDR3 DNA: TGTGCCAGCAGCTTACGTAGATTGGCGGGTGGTACAGATACGCAGTATTTT.

The chain links TRBV15 to TRBJ2-7, with 8 bases aligning to TRBD1. CDR1 is LNHNV and CDR2 is YYDKDF in the germline V gene (reference sequence). The CDR3 length is 15 residues. Trimming took 4 bases from V and 6 from J; bases not matched to a gene: 11. CDR3 residues: CATSNPGQGWGEQYF. The CDR3 DNA sequence: TGTGCCACCAGCAACCCCGGACAGGGCTGGGGCGAGCAGTACTTC.

This chain uses TRBV11-2 with TRBJ2-4, with 9 bases fitting TRBD2. V dropped 2 bases and J dropped 3; count of bases not matched to a gene: 14. The CDR3 spans 19 residues. The germline gives CDR1 SGHAT, CDR2 FQNNGV. The CDR3 sequence: CASSLQGGRARDVKNIQYF. In nucleotides, the CDR3 is TGTGCCAGCAGCTTACAGGGCGGGAGGGCCCGAGATGTCAAAAACATTCAGTACTTC.